This T cell receptor beta chain was sequenced in a study of Ad26.COV2.S vaccination and SARS-CoV-2 variants listed by TCRdb under 2021. Describing the broader study: Vaccine-arm donors came from COV1001, a multicentre, randomized, double-blind, placebo-controlled phase I-IIa trial of Ad26.COV2.S in healthy adults. Ad26.COV2.S was given intramuscularly at 5x10^10 or 1x10^11 viral particles, as a single shot or as two shots 56 days apart. Sequencing of the TCRbeta repertoire served to evaluate the specificity and breadth of SARS-CoV-2-reactive T cell receptors following Ad26.COV2.S vaccination. A total of roughly 30 samples were included in the TCR-sequenced set, comprising about 20 Ad26.COV2.S vaccine recipients, 5 placebo recipients and 8 SARS-CoV-2 convalescent individuals. Trial participants were randomized into five groups of five: low-dose or high-dose Ad26.COV2.S given once or twice, or placebo on both occasions. Investigators remained blinded to trial group allocation during experiments and outcome assessment. The investigation overall reported the following: Vaccine and placebo recipients had similar non-spike TCR breadth, a finding consistent with the vaccine containing only spike. The authors noted that the TCR breadth and depth analyses may have underestimated total T cell responses. The study lacked the statistical power to compare responses across vaccine doses or regimens. After vaccination, substantial breadth of spike-specific CD8+ and CD4+ T cell responses was reported. Spike-specific TCR breadth was higher in Ad26.COV2.S recipients than in placebo recipients (P = 0.0014).

Note on this clone: Its antigen remains undetermined. Base qualities are not provided; no much larger clone lies one nucleotide away.

The immunoSEQ Assay was used to sequence TCRbeta CDR3 regions. After extraction, genomic DNA underwent amplification by bias-controlled multiplex PCR, followed by high-throughput sequencing. Processing in the source paper ran as follows. To quantify the absolute abundance of every unique TCRbeta CDR3 region, sequences were collapsed and filtered. T cell fraction was estimated by normalizing TCRbeta template counts to usable DNA, which was measured by amplifying reference genes present in all nucleated cells. Repertoire TCRs were annotated as SARS-CoV-2-specific by exact matching of V gene, CDR3 amino acid sequence and J gene to a known reactive TCR set. The reference SARS-CoV-2 TCR set was obtained from MIRA and was filtered for enrichment in COVID-19-positive ImmuneCODE repertoires, whereby public or cross-reactive TCRs were removed. Based on the MIRA antigens, annotated TCRs were further analysed at the level of specific ORF or position within ORF. Breadth was defined as annotated unique rearrangements over total unique productive rearrangements; depth was the summed frequency of those rearrangements. Two-sided Wilcoxon rank-sum tests were applied when comparing TCR breadth between groups. TCRdb re-hosts the immuneACCESS table, in-frame sequences only. Its copies lack some clones; in the studies checked, an unresolved V gene accounts for under half of them, and the cause for the rest is not known. From that table come the V and J calls and clone size; the DNA was used to work out D and trimming. The sample contains about 350,000 clones, approximately 85% of them found a single time. The biggest ten clones account for roughly 3.5% of the sample.

CDR1 is given as LNHDA and CDR2 as SQIVND, both from the germline V gene (reference sequence). Trimming accounts for 3 bases at V and 5 bases at J, while the number of junction bases matched to no gene is 5. Including cysteine and phenylalanine, the CDR3 has 14 amino acids. CDR3 DNA is the only sequence kept; it has 42 bases, read in frame from the first base. The sample's treatment or condition, from its label and the paper: about 20 received Ad26.COV2.S at low or high dose, single or two shots; roughly five received placebo; per-sample allocation not given. For vaccine and placebo recipients, repertoires were sequenced using samples collected on day 63 after the first injection. Cohort 1b enrolled roughly 25 adults aged 18-55 years at a single site in Boston, USA, between 29 July and 7 August 2020. Ad26.COV2.S was a replication-incompetent adenovirus type 26 vector that expressed a prefusion-stabilized SARS-CoV-2 spike protein derived from the original Wuhan strain.

The TCR sequence derives from a person aged 18-60 years who received the Ad26.COV2.S COVID-19 vaccine or a placebo. The sample was peripheral blood, taken in a trial of Ad26.COV2.S vaccine versus placebo. The V and J segments used are TRBV19 and TRBJ2-5; 8 junctional bases match TRBD2. The CDR3 in this case is CASSMSGGQETQYF. The sequenced DNA: TGTGCCAGTAGTATGTCGGGGGGGCAGGAGACCCAGTACTTC.